Listed here is a single T cell receptor beta chain. No cognate antigen has been identified for it. Nothing much larger sits one base from this clone, and base qualities are not available. One collaborating source in Seattle enrolled patients during active infection and followed them longitudinally through the course of disease. Each collaborating institution followed its own protocols to collect whole blood in K2EDTA tubes. For TCRbeta analysis, collaborator samples were shipped as frozen whole blood, as isolated PBMCs, or as DNA extracted from either sample type. The data derive from a study of blood T cell repertoires in COVID-19 (dated by TCRdb to the early 2020s). Context from the whole study: The collaborator samples originated in the United States, Italy and Spain and spanned the acute and convalescent phases of COVID-19. The prospective study material was composed of cDNA or gDNA derived from T cells, B-cell-depleted T cells, or PBMCs. Subjects who had been exposed to COVID-19, were actively infected with it, or had recovered from it provided the deeply sampled blood TCRbeta repertoires that made up the dataset. The repertoires were made available in a free public database intended to serve as a resource for research on the immune response to SARS-CoV-2. Samples came from the ongoing ImmuneRACE study (first 160 participants) plus 1,254 subjects from 6 global collaborators. The sample metadata nearly always contained a de-identified subject ID, COVID-19 status, age in years and sex. Where HLA class I and class II types were available, the types were taken from metadata supplied by the sample provider, not from assay-based typing. The full study reports these points: Clinical and demographic metadata were provided uncurated, with the amount varying by source and participant.

The immunoSEQ Assay, a bias-controlled multiplex PCR, was used to amplify TCRbeta CDR3 regions from genomic DNA. The study's processing was this. Nucleated cell counts per sample were estimated from amplification of reference gene primers within the assay. To quantify the absolute abundance of each unique TCRbeta CDR3 rearrangement, sequence reads were collapsed and filtered. Productive Simpson clonality was computed per sample as the square root of Simpson's diversity index over productive rearrangements. The clones in this table, taken by TCRdb from immuneACCESS, are in-frame only. Not every clone is retained; where verified, under half of the shortfall comes from an unresolved V gene, and the cause of the rest is unknown. V and J calls and clone size follow that table, whereas D and trimming were derived from the DNA. The sample table records approximately 250,000 clones; over 80% of these occur just once. The ten most abundant clones make up about a tenth of the sample.

V is trimmed back by 4 bases and J by 0 bases, and the junction contains 4 bases that no gene match accounts for. Looking up the germline V gene yields CDR1 SGHRS and CDR2 YFSETQ. The CDR3 covers 16 residues, taking in both the cysteine and the phenylalanine. The kept DNA is CDR3 alone, 48 bases in frame from the first base. Sequencing input: peripheral blood. In this chain, TRBV5-1 is recombined with TRBJ2-2, with TRBD2 matching 9 junction bases. The sequence was collected from a woman aged 70-85 years with COVID-19, enrolled during active disease. The CDR3 corresponds to CASSPLAGANTGELFF. The DNA sequence follows: TGCGCCAGCAGCCCTTTAGCGGGAGCGAACACCGGGGAGCTGTTTTTT.